This T cell receptor beta chain was recovered during a study of tumor-infiltrating lymphocytes in localized non-small cell lung cancer. Overall study findings and caveats: Available tissue quantity limited TCR sequencing to a patient subset.

This table comes from immunoSEQ multiplex PCR, and its TCRdb copy is limited to in-frame clones, with some not included. The sample includes 8,500 to 10,000 clones, approximately 74% of them seen just once. A remark on this clone: Antigen: not known.

This CDR3 spans 15 amino acids. With 2 bases removed from V and 8 bases from J, the gap between germline ends came to 19 bases. Germline CDR1 SGDLS, CDR2 YYNGEE. The sample was uninvolved lung tissue not adjacent to the tumor. The chain joins TRBV9 to TRBJ1-2; D perhaps matches TRBD1 (5 bases). The TCR was taken from a human donor with non-small cell lung cancer. The CDR3 loop reads CASSVESGRSSGYTF. In DNA form, the CDR3 reads TGTGCCAGCAGCGTGGAGTCAGGGCGTTCGAGCGGCTACACCTTC.